This T cell receptor (beta chain) was found in a study of blood T cell repertoires in COVID-19. The wider study: The study drew acute and convalescent COVID-19 samples from the United States, Italy and Spain. T cells, B-cell-depleted T cells, or PBMCs supplied cDNA or gDNA.

Trimming took off 2 bases at V and 4 bases at J, with 6 bases between the two ends. Germline CDR1 reads MNHNS; CDR2 reads SASEGT. The length of the CDR3 is 13 residues. In the original processing: Estimation of nucleated cell counts was performed using reference gene primer amplification. The repertoire was sequenced with immunoSEQ multiplex PCR; TCRdb's copy has only in-frame clones and lacks some. That table gives V, J and clone size, and the DNA gave D and trimming. This table has around 250,000 clones, about 82% appearing once. In assigning cohorts, the study relied on participant-reported clinical history.

The sequenced material came from PBMCs or T cells enriched from blood (not recorded which). The chain joins TRBV6-1 to TRBJ1-5; D unresolved. This clonotype originated in a woman between 50 and 59 years old with acute COVID-19. In DNA form, the CDR3 reads TGTGCCAGCAGTGAAATCCCTAATCAGCCCCAGCATTTT. Amino acid sequence: CASSEIPNQPQHF.